This T cell receptor beta chain was sequenced for a study of shared clonotypes between healthy human individuals. Notes on the study in general: Enrolling few donors narrowed the genetic and exposure-history diversity that was represented.

The V end lost 6 bases, the J end lost 3 bases, and 11 bases lay between the germline ends. The length of the CDR3 is 13 residues. Looked up from germline, CDR1 is MDHEN and CDR2 is SYDVKM. Every unsorted PBMC PCR replicate was loaded with around 0.3 ug DNA, about 30,000 T cell genomes. With ten immunoSEQ deep assay plates, unsorted PBMC DNA underwent sequencing. Assay: immunoSEQ multiplex PCR; the TCRdb copy retains only in-frame clones and omits some. The table lists some 530,000 clones, about 85% of them singletons, with about an eighth in the top ten. About this clone: The antigen is not known.

The chain carries TRBV28 and TRBJ2-5, with D perhaps matching TRBD1 (5 bases). Sequences were obtained from PBMCs. The TCR was taken from a woman aged 40-49 years in good health. Some clones in this sample may be carry-over from other donors' samples. CDR3 in amino acids: CASRTTGEETQYF. The CDR3, as DNA: TGTGCCAGCAGGACCACAGGCGAAGAGACCCAGTACTTC.